A selection of T cell receptor beta chains follows, all from one sample in a study of cytomegalovirus exposure and HLA in healthy donors. Sequencing used immunoSEQ multiplex PCR; TCRdb keeps in-frame clones, though not all of them. The sample shows approximately 120,000 clones, over 75% of them seen only once. The sequenced sample consisted of PBMCs. Receptor source: a man in his fifties in good health and CMV-seronegative. CDR3s include the opening cysteine and the closing phenylalanine or tryptophan. The D gene is left open where the match is weak. Clone size is given for some rows only: seen once, a few or many times, or a class if the clone is expanded.

clone_size,d_call,cdr3_length,j_call,v_call,cdr3_aa,cdr3_nt
once,TRBD1,13,TRBJ2-3,TRBV29-1,CSVLQGSTDTQYF,TGCAGCGTTCTACAGGGGTCCACAGATACGCAGTATTTT
few,-,15,TRBJ1-1,TRBV7-8,CASSLVAGANTEAFF,TGTGCCAGCAGCTTAGTAGCAGGGGCGAACACTGAAGCTTTCTTT
-,TRBD1,15,TRBJ2-7,TRBV28,CASTHPGTGAGEQYF,TGTGCCAGCACCCACCCCGGGACAGGGGCGGGGGAGCAGTACTTC
-,TRBD2,15,TRBJ2-1,TRBV25-1,CASASGTSDYNEQFF,TGTGCCAGCGCTTCCGGGACTAGCGATTACAATGAGCAGTTCTTC
-,-,12,TRBJ2-1,TRBV28,CASSLSVNEQFF,TGTGCCAGCAGTTTGAGTGTAAATGAGCAGTTCTTC
-,TRBD1,13,TRBJ2-1,TRBV11-2,CASALQGNNEQFF,TGTGCCAGCGCACTACAGGGGAACAATGAGCAGTTCTTC
-,-,14,TRBJ2-1,TRBV2,CASRAVASLGEQFF,TGTGCCAGCAGAGCGGTCGCCTCGTTGGGGGAGCAGTTCTTC
-,TRBD1,16,TRBJ1-2,TRBV28,CASSLYLDRGAGGYTF,TGTGCCAGCAGTCTATATTTGGACAGGGGGGCCGGAGGCTACACCTTC
few,-,15,TRBJ2-7,TRBV21-1,CARRGRDRGRYEQYF,TGTGCCAGAAGAGGCCGGGACAGGGGAAGGTACGAGCAGTACTTC
-,-,14,TRBJ1-5,TRBV7-9,CASSFGEGNQPQHF,TGTGCCAGCAGCTTTGGGGAGGGCAATCAGCCCCAGCATTTT
-,-,13,TRBJ2-7,TRBV7-2,CASSLAGLYEQYF,TGTGCCAGCAGCTTAGCGGGACTTTACGAGCAGTACTTC
-,TRBD2,14,TRBJ2-5,TRBV7-9,CASTVAGAGETQYF,TGTGCCTCAACCGTGGCGGGAGCGGGGGAGACCCAGTACTTC
-,TRBD2,13,TRBJ2-1,TRBV7-2,CAETGLGPNEQFF,TGTGCCGAAACAGGACTAGGACCCAATGAGCAGTTCTTC
once,TRBD1,16,TRBJ1-4,TRBV28,CASGLHRGATNEKLFF,TGTGCCAGCGGGTTACACAGGGGCGCAACTAATGAAAAACTGTTTTTT